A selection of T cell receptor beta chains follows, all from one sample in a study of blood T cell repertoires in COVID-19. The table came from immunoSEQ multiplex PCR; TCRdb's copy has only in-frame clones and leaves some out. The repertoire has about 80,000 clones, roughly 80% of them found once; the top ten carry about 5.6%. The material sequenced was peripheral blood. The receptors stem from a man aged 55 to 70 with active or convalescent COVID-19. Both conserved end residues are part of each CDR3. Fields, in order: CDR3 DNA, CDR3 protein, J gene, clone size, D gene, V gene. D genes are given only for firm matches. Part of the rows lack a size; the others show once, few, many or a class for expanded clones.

CDR3 DNA: TGCGCCAGCCGGGCCCCGGGGTGGAACCCGAATGAAAAACTGTTTTTT
CDR3 protein: CASRAPGWNPNEKLFF
J gene: TRBJ1-4
clone size: .
D gene: .
V gene: TRBV10-1

CDR3 DNA: TGTGCCAGCAGCTTACCGGGACAGGTCTCCTCTGGGGCCAACGTCCTGACTTTC
CDR3 protein: CASSLPGQVSSGANVLTF
J gene: TRBJ2-6
clone size: .
D gene: TRBD1
V gene: TRBV7-9

CDR3 DNA: TGTGCCAGCAGTGGGACTAGCGGGGGTGGTTCCATTCAGTACTTC
CDR3 protein: CASSGTSGGGSIQYF
J gene: TRBJ2-4
clone size: .
D gene: TRBD2
V gene: TRBV2

CDR3 DNA: TGTGCCAGCAGCTTAGCGGCTAATTCACCCCTCCACTTT
CDR3 protein: CASSLAANSPLHF
J gene: TRBJ1-6
clone size: .
D gene: .
V gene: TRBV7-2

CDR3 DNA: TGCGCCAGCAGCCAAGCGACCGGGACTAGCGGCCGCACAGATACGCAGTATTTT
CDR3 protein: CASSQATGTSGRTDTQYF
J gene: TRBJ2-3
clone size: .
D gene: TRBD2
V gene: TRBV4-3

CDR3 DNA: TGTGCCAGCTCACCAGGGGCACTAGCCGAATACGAGCAGTACTTC
CDR3 protein: CASSPGALAEYEQYF
J gene: TRBJ2-7
clone size: .
D gene: .
V gene: TRBV18

CDR3 DNA: TGTGCCAGCAGCGTAGTGGGCACGAACACCGGGGAGCTGTTTTTT
CDR3 protein: CASSVVGTNTGELFF
J gene: TRBJ2-2
clone size: .
D gene: .
V gene: TRBV9

CDR3 DNA: TGTGCCACCAGTGATTTCGCTTCCGCGGGCACAGATACGCAGTATTTT
CDR3 protein: CATSDFASAGTDTQYF
J gene: TRBJ2-3
clone size: few
D gene: .
V gene: TRBV24-1

CDR3 DNA: TGCGCCAGCAGCGCTTCCCCTAGCGGGGGGTACAATGAGCAGTTCTTC
CDR3 protein: CASSASPSGGYNEQFF
J gene: TRBJ2-1
clone size: .
D gene: TRBD2
V gene: TRBV5-1

CDR3 DNA: TGTGCCAGCAGCTTAGCGCCCCAGGGGCAGAAGCTGTTTTTT
CDR3 protein: CASSLAPQGQKLFF
J gene: TRBJ2-2
clone size: .
D gene: .
V gene: TRBV11-1

CDR3 DNA: TGCGCCAGCAGCTTGGTGCAGGGAAACACTGAAGCTTTCTTT
CDR3 protein: CASSLVQGNTEAFF
J gene: TRBJ1-1
clone size: .
D gene: .
V gene: TRBV5-1

CDR3 DNA: TGTGCCAGCAGCCTGGGACTAAGCACAGATACGCAGTATTTT
CDR3 protein: CASSLGLSTDTQYF
J gene: TRBJ2-3
clone size: .
D gene: TRBD2
V gene: TRBV13

CDR3 DNA: TGTGCCAGCAGCTCCGGGACAGGGGCGGAGACCCAGTACTTC
CDR3 protein: CASSSGTGAETQYF
J gene: TRBJ2-5
clone size: .
D gene: TRBD1
V gene: TRBV11-2

CDR3 DNA: TGTGCCAGCGCCCCGGGAGACGGCTTTCAGCCCCAGCATTTT
CDR3 protein: CASAPGDGFQPQHF
J gene: TRBJ1-5
clone size: .
D gene: .
V gene: TRBV6-5

CDR3 DNA: TGTGCCAGCAGCCCCCAGGGGGTGACAGATACGCAGTATTTT
CDR3 protein: CASSPQGVTDTQYF
J gene: TRBJ2-3
clone size: .
D gene: TRBD1
V gene: TRBV11-2

CDR3 DNA: TGTGCCAGCAGTGAAGCGCGTCTCCAGTACTTC
CDR3 protein: CASSEARLQYF
J gene: TRBJ2-5
clone size: once
D gene: .
V gene: TRBV2

CDR3 DNA: TGCGCCAGCACCTCGACAGGTGGTAACACCGGGGAGCTGTTTTTT
CDR3 protein: CASTSTGGNTGELFF
J gene: TRBJ2-2
clone size: .
D gene: .
V gene: TRBV10-2

CDR3 DNA: TGTGCCAGTAGTATAGGAACACCCGGCGGTGGCTACACCTTC
CDR3 protein: CASSIGTPGGGYTF
J gene: TRBJ1-2
clone size: few
D gene: .
V gene: TRBV19

CDR3 DNA: TGTGCCAGCAGCTTAGCCCGGACTAGCCAAGACACAGATACGCAGTATTTT
CDR3 protein: CASSLARTSQDTDTQYF
J gene: TRBJ2-3
clone size: .
D gene: TRBD2
V gene: TRBV7-2

CDR3 DNA: TGCGCCAGCAGCCAAGGATTCAGGGAGGCTAATCAGCCCCAGCATTTT
CDR3 protein: CASSQGFREANQPQHF
J gene: TRBJ1-5
clone size: .
D gene: .
V gene: TRBV4-3

CDR3 DNA: TGTGCCAGCAGCCAGTTTTCCTATGGCTACACCTTC
CDR3 protein: CASSQFSYGYTF
J gene: TRBJ1-2
clone size: .
D gene: .
V gene: TRBV7-3

CDR3 DNA: TGTGCCACCAGGAGGATAGGCACTGAAGCTTTCTTT
CDR3 protein: CATRRIGTEAFF
J gene: TRBJ1-1
clone size: .
D gene: .
V gene: TRBV6-6

CDR3 DNA: TGCGCCAGCAGCTTGGAGAGCTACGAGCAGTACTTC
CDR3 protein: CASSLESYEQYF
J gene: TRBJ2-7
clone size: .
D gene: .
V gene: TRBV5-1

CDR3 DNA: TGTGCCAGCAGCTTAGCGTTTAGCACAGAGACCCAGTACTTC
CDR3 protein: CASSLAFSTETQYF
J gene: TRBJ2-5
clone size: few
D gene: .
V gene: TRBV7-2

CDR3 DNA: TGTGCCAGCAGTCCCGTGAATAGCGGGGGAGGGAGGGTGCAGTATTTT
CDR3 protein: CASSPVNSGGGRVQYF
J gene: TRBJ2-3
clone size: .
D gene: TRBD2
V gene: TRBV6-2/TRBV6-3

CDR3 DNA: TGTGCCAGCCGAGCCCCGGGGGGCCATTACGAGCAGTACTTC
CDR3 protein: CASRAPGGHYEQYF
J gene: TRBJ2-7
clone size: many
D gene: .
V gene: TRBV2

CDR3 DNA: TGTGCCATCAGTGCCGGGACAGGGGGCAATTCACCCCTCCACTTT
CDR3 protein: CAISAGTGGNSPLHF
J gene: TRBJ1-6
clone size: .
D gene: TRBD1
V gene: TRBV10-3

CDR3 DNA: TGCGCCAGCAGCTCCATTCCACTTACTAGCGGGGGAACCCAAGAGACCCAGTACTTC
CDR3 protein: CASSSIPLTSGGTQETQYF
J gene: TRBJ2-5
clone size: .
D gene: TRBD2
V gene: TRBV5-1